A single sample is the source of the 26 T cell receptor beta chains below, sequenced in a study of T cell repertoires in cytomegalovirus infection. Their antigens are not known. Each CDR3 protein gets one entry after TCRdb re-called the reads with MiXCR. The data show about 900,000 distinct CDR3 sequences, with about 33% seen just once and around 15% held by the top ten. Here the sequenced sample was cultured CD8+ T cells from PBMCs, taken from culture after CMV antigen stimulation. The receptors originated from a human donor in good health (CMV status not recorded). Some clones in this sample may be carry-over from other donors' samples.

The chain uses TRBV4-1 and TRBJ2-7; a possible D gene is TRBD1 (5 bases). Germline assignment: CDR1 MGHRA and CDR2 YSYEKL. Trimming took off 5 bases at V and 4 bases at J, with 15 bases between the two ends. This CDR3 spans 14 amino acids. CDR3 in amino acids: CASSERRGGYEQYF. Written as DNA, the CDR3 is TGCGCCAGCAGCGAAAGAAGGGGTGGGTACGAGCAGTACTTC.

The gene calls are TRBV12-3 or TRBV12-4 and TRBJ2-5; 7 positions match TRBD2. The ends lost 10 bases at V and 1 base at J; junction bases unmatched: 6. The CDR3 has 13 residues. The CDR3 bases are TGTGCCACCTCCGGGGGGAGCCAAGAGACCCAGTACTTC. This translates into CATSGGSQETQYF.

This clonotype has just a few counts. Here the CDR3 DNA reads TGTGCCAGCAGTTCTACCCACACCAGGGGTTTCGAGCAGTACTTC. Protein sequence: CASSSTHTRGFEQYF. The chain uses TRBV27 and TRBJ2-7; possibly TRBD1 for D (6 bases). CDR3 length equals 15 residues. The germline V and J ends were trimmed by 4 bases and 6 bases, with 19 bases remaining between them. Germline V gives CDR1 MNHEY, CDR2 SMNVEV (reference sequence).

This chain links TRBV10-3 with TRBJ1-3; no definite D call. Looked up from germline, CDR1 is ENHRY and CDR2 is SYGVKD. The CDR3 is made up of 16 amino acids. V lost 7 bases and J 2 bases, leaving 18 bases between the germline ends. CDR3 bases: TGTGCCATCATGAAAAGGGAAGGAGGTACTGGAAACACCATATATTTT. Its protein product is CAIMKREGGTGNTIYF.

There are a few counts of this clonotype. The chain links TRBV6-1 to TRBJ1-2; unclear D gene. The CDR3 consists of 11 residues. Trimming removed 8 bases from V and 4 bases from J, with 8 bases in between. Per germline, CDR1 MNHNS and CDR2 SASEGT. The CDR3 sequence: CASLGAYGYTF. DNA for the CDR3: TGTGCCAGCCTGGGCGCCTATGGCTACACCTTC.

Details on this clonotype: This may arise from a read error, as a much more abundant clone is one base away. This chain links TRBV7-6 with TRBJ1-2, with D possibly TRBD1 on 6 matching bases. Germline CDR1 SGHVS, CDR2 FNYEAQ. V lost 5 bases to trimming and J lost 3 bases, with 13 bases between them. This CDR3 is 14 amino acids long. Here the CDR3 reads CASSPGTSHYGYTF. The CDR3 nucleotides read TGTGCCAGCAGCCCTGGGACAAGCCACTATGGCTACACCTTC.

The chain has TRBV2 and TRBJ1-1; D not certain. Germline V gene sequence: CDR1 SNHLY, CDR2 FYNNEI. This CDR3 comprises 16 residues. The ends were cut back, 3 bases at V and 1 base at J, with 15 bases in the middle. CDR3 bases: TGTGCCAGCAGTGAGCCTGACGGGTGGAGGAACACTGAAGCTTTCTTT. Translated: CASSEPDGWRNTEAFF.

CDR3 sequence (DNA): TGTGCCAGCAGTTACACGGGGCCCAATGAGCAGTTCTTC. Translating gives CASSYTGPNEQFF. The V gene is TRBV12-3 or TRBV12-4, the J gene TRBJ2-1, with D perhaps matching TRBD1 or TRBD2 (5 bases each). The CDR3 runs 13 residues. The V and J ends lost 4 bases and 6 bases respectively, with 10 bases between them.

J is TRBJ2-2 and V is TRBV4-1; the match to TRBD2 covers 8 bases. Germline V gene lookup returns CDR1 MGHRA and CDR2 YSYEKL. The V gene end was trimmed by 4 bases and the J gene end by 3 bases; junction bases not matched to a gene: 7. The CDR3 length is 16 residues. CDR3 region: CASSPAPGGDTGELFF. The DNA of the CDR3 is TGCGCCAGCAGCCCGGCTCCGGGGGGGGACACCGGGGAGCTGTTTTTT.

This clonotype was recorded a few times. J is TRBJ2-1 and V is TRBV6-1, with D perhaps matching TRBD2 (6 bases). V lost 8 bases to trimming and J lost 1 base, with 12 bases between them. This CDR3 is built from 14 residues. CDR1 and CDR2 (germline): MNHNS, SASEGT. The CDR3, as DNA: TGTGCCAGCGGGCGGGGCGGGTCCTACAATGAGCAGTTCTTC. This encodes CASGRGGSYNEQFF.

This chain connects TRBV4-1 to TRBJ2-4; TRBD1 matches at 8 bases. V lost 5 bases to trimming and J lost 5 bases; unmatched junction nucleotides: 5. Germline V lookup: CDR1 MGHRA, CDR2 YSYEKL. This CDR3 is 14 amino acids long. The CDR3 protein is CASSWGQAENIQYF. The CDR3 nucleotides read TGCGCCAGCAGCTGGGGACAGGCGGAAAACATTCAGTACTTC.

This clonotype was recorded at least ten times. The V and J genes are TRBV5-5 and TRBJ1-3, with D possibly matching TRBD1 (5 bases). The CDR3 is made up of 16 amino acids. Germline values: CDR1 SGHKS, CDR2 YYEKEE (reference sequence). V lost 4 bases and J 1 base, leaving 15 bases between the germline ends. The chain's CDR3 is CASSAPGTPSGNTIYF. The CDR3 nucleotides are TGTGCCAGCAGCGCGCCCGGGACCCCATCTGGAAACACCATATATTTT.

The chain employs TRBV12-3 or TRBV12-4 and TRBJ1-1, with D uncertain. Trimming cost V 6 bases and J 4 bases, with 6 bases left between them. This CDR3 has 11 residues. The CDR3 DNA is TGTGCCAGCAGACCTACCACTGAAGCTTTCTTT. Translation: CASRPTTEAFF.

CDR3 coding DNA: TGTGCCAGTACCCCCGCCGGCACAGATACGCAGTATTTT. Protein sequence: CASTPAGTDTQYF. The V gene is TRBV19, the J gene TRBJ2-3; the D is unclear. The V gene lost 7 bases and the J gene lost 1 base, with 9 bases spanning the gap. This CDR3 is built from 13 residues. CDR1 and CDR2 from the germline V gene are LNHDA and SQIVND (reference sequence).

The CDR3: CASSYPLDSNTGELFF. The CDR3 nucleotides read TGTGCCAGCAGTTATCCCTTGGACTCGAACACCGGGGAGCTGTTTTTT. The V and J genes are TRBV6-2 or TRBV6-3 and TRBJ2-2, with D tentatively TRBD2 (5 bases). CDR3 length: 16 amino acids. V gave up 3 bases and J gave up 0 bases, with 11 bases separating them. Germline CDR1 and CDR2: MNHEY and SVGEGT.

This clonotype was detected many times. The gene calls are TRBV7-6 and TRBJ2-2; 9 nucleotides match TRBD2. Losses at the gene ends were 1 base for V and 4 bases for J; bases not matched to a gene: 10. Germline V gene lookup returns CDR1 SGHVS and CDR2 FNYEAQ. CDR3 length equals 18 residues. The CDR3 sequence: CASSLVAEGTSSTGELFF. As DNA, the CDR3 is TGTGCCAGCAGCTTAGTAGCGGAAGGGACTAGCAGCACCGGGGAGCTGTTTTTT.

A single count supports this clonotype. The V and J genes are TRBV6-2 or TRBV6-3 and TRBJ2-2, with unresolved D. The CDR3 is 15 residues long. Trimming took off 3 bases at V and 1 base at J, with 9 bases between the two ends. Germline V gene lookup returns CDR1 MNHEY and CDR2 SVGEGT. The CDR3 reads CASSYRVLNTGELFF. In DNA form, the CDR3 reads TGTGCCAGCAGTTATCGGGTTCTGAACACCGGGGAGCTGTTTTTT.

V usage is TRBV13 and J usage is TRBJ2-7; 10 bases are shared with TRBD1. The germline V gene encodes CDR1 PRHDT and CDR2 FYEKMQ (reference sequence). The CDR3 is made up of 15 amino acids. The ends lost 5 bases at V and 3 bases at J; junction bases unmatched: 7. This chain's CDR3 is CASSPRTGGFYEQYV. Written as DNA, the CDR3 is TGTGCCAGCAGCCCTCGGACAGGGGGATTCTACGAGCAGTACGTC.

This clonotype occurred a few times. The CDR3 bases are TGTGCCAGCAGTGAATCGGGCCTCACCGGGGAGCTGTTTTTT. Its translation: CASSESGLTGELFF. The V call is TRBV25-1, the J call TRBJ2-2; D call uncertain. This CDR3 contains 14 residues. V lost 1 base and J 4 bases, leaving 7 bases between the germline ends. Germline V gene lookup returns CDR1 MGHDK and CDR2 SYGVNS.

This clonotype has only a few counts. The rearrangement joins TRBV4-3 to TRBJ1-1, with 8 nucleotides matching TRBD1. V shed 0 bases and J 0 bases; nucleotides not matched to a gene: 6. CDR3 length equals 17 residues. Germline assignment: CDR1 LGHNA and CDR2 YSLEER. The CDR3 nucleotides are TGCGCCAGCAGCCAAGATTCTTACAGGGGGATGAACACTGAAGCTTTCTTT. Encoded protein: CASSQDSYRGMNTEAFF.

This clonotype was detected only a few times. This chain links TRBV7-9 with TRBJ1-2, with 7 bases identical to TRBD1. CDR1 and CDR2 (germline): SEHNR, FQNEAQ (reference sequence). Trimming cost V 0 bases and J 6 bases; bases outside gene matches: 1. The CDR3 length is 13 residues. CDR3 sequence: CASSLADRNGYTF. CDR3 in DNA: TGTGCCAGCAGCTTAGCGGACAGGAATGGCTACACCTTC.

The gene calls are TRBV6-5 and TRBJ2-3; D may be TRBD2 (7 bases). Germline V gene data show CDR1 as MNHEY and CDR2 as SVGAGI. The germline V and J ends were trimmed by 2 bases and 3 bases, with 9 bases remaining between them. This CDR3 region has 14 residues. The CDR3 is CASSYGRGTDTQYF. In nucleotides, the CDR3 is TGTGCCAGCAGTTACGGGAGGGGGACAGATACGCAGTATTTT.

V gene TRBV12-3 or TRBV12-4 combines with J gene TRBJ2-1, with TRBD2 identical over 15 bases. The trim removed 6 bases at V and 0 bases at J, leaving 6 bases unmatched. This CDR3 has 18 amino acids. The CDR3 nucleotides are TGTGCCAGCAGGGGACTAGCGGGGGGTCCGAGCTCCTACAATGAGCAGTTCTTC. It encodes CASRGLAGGPSSYNEQFF.

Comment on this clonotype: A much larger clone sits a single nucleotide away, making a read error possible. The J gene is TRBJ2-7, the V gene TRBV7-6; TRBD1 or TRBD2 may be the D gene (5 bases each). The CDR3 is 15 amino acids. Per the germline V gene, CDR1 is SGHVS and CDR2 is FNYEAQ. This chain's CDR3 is CANSHPGTSHYEQYF. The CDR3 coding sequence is TGTGCCAACAGCCACCCCGGGACCTCCCATTACGAGCAGTACTTC.

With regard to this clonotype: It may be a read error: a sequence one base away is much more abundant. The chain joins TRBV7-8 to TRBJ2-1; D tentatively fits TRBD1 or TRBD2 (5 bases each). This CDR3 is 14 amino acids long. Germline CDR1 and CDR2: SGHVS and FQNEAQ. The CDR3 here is CTSIPVRGGDEQFF. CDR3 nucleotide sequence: TGTACCAGCATCCCCGTACGGGGCGGCGATGAGCAGTTCTTC.

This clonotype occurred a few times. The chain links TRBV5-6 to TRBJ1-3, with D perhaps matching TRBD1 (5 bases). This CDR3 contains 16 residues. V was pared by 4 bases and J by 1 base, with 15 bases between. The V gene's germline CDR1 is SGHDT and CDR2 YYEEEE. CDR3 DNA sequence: TGTGCCAGCAGCGAAGGGACCGCCGTTTCTGGAAACACCATATATTTT. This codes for CASSEGTAVSGNTIYF.